Detailed here is one T cell receptor beta chain. V dropped 0 bases and J dropped 3; count of bases not matched to a gene: 15. The CDR3 spans 20 residues. The V gene's germline CDR1 is KGHDR and CDR2 SFDVKD. Researchers defined stable Graves' hyperthyroidism as no ophthalmopathy progression within 18 months. Each diagnosis drew on symptoms, thyroxine, TRAb, thyroid ultrasound and orbital computed tomography findings. The entry originates in a study of T cells in Graves' hyperthyroidism and ophthalmopathy. For the study at large: At initial diagnosis, before any treatment had begun, peripheral blood was obtained.

There were TCR beta CDR3 regions amplified from RNA transcripts. Initially, a first-round RT-PCR of the TCR CDR3 employed the HTBI primer set. TCRdb redid the calling of the multiplex PCR reads with MiXCR, one entry per CDR3 protein. The sample carries hundreds of thousands of distinct CDR3 sequences, around a third recorded once. V is TRBV24-1 and J is TRBJ2-1; TRBD1 matches at 8 bases. This clonotype was sampled from a woman aged 40 to 50 with Graves' hyperthyroidism. Sequencing input: blood. Written as DNA, the CDR3 is TGTGCCACCAGTGATTTGGATGGCGCGGGGACAGGCCACCTCTACAATGAGCAGTTCTTC. This codes for CATSDLDGAGTGHLYNEQFF.